The clone carrying this TCR beta chain was picked up many times. Its antigen is unidentified. CD8+CD57+ cell expansion had been shown by flow cytometry in patients chosen for sequencing. Untreated patients provided the blood samples, with no therapy given before sampling. The use of genomic DNA as template underpinned the TCR beta VDJ and CDR3 profiling. TCRdb used MiXCR to reprocess the reads, holding one entry per CDR3 protein. The profile shows 150,000 to 180,000 distinct CDR3 sequences, approximately 52% of them singletons. The data were obtained in a study of CD8+CD57+ T cells in acquired aplastic anemia. Study-wide context: The sorted CD4+ and CD8+ cells yielded an average around 3 ug of DNA. Study results and caveats: A set of some 28 CD8+ CDR3 sequences was shared between patients and controls, and these sequences appeared highly expressed in patients.

This CDR3 has 15 residues. V dropped 6 bases and J dropped 5; count of bases not matched to a gene: 12. Germline V CDR1 and CDR2: KGHSH, LQKENI. J is TRBJ2-5 and V is TRBV18; 7 nucleotides line up with TRBD1. Material for sequencing was sorted CD4+, CD8+, or CD8+CD57+ T cells (not recorded which) from PBMCs. This receptor was identified in a human donor with aplastic anemia. The CDR3 bases are TGTGCCAGCTCGCCCGCGGACAGGAGAATCGAGACCCAGTACTTC. Its protein product is CASSPADRRIETQYF.